This T cell receptor (beta chain) was captured by sequencing in a study of monozygotic twins with inflammatory bowel disease. General study points: IBD patients shared fewer clonotypes with others than healthy twins, especially with disease activity.

CDR1 is SGHDT, CDR2 YYEEEE, per germline. The CDR3 covers 18 residues. A total RNA quantity of roughly 3,300 ng went into each TCR library. TCRdb re-analyzed the 5' RACE reads; it lists each CDR3 protein once, without DNA. The table for this sample gives approximately 140,000 distinct CDR3 sequences. About this clonotype: No antigen is known for it.

Sequencing used blood. V usage is TRBV5-6 and J usage is TRBJ2-7; the D gene TCRdb calls, TRBD1, cannot be checked with no DNA. The receptor was derived from a human donor with ulcerative colitis or Crohn's disease, or a healthy co-twin of an affected twin (not recorded which). The CDR3 sequence: CASSLEPRNDSKFYEQYF.